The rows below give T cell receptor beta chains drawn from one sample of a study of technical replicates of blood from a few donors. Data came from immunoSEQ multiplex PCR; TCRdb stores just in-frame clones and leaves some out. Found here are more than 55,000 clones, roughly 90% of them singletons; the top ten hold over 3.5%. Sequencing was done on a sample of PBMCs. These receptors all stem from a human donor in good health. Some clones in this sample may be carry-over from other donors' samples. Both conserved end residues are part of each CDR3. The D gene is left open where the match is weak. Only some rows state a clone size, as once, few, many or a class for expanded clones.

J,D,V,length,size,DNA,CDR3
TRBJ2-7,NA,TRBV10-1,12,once,TGCGCCAGCAGAGGGGAAATCTACGAGCAGTACTTC,CASRGEIYEQYF
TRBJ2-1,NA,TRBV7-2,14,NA,TGTGCCAGCAGCTTAGACAGCTCCTACAATGAGCAGTTCTTC,CASSLDSSYNEQFF
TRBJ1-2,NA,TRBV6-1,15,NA,TGTGCCAGCTTATCGGCCGGGGGATCCCTTTGGGGCTACACCTTC,CASLSAGGSLWGYTF
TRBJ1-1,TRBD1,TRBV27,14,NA,TGTGCCAGCAGTCCACGTACAGGGGTCACTGAAGCTTTCTTT,CASSPRTGVTEAFF
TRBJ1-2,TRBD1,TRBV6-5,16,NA,TGTGCCAGCAGTTACTCTTCAGGGACAGCGAACTATGGCTACACCTTC,CASSYSSGTANYGYTF
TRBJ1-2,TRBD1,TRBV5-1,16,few,TGCGCCAGCAGCTCCCGAGGGACAGGGAACAACTATGGCTACACCTTC,CASSSRGTGNNYGYTF
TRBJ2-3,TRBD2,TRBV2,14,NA,TGTGCCAGCGGAGACGGGACTAGCCTTGTTACGCAGTATTTT,CASGDGTSLVTQYF
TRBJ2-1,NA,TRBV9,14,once,TGTGCCAGCAGCGATAGGACGGGGATGGATGAGCAGTTCTTC,CASSDRTGMDEQFF
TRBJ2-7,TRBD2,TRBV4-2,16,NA,TGTGCCAGCAGCCAAGTATTCTCTAGCGGGAGTTACGAGCAGTACTTC,CASSQVFSSGSYEQYF
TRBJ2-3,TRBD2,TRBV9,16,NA,TGTGCCAGCAGCCCCCAACTAGCGGGAGCCACAGATACGCAGTATTTT,CASSPQLAGATDTQYF
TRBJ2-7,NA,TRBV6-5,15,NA,TGTGCCAGCAGTTACTCGATGGCAGGAAAAGACGAGCAGTACTTC,CASSYSMAGKDEQYF
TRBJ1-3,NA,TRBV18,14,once,TGTGCCAGCTCACGGCAGAAATCTGGAAACACCATATATTTT,CASSRQKSGNTIYF
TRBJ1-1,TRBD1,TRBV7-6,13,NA,TGTGCCAGCAGCTGGGACAGCTCCACTGAAGCTTTCTTT,CASSWDSSTEAFF
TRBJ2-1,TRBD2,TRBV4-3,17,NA,TGCGCCAGCAGCCGTGGAAACGGGCTAGCGGGATACAATGAGCAGTTCTTC,CASSRGNGLAGYNEQFF
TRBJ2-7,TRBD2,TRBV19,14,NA,TGTGCCAGTAGTTCGGGACTAGCGCTGGGCGAGCAGTACTTC,CASSSGLALGEQYF
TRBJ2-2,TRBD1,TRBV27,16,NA,TGTGCCAGCAGGGCCGGGACAGGGGGCCCCACCGGGGAGCTGTTTTTT,CASRAGTGGPTGELFF
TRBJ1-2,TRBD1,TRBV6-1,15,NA,TGTGCCAGCAGTGGAGGGACAGGGGGTGACTATGGCTACACCTTC,CASSGGTGGDYGYTF
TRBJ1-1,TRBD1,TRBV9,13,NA,TGTGCCAGCAGCATTACAGGGGACACTGAAGCTTTCTTT,CASSITGDTEAFF
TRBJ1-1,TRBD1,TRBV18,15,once,TGTGCCAGCTCACTGGAGACAGGGTACAGCACTGAAGCTTTCTTT,CASSLETGYSTEAFF
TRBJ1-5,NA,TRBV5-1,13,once,TGCGCCAGCAGCTTGGGATACGGTCAGCCCCAGCATTTT,CASSLGYGQPQHF
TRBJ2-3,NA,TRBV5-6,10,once,TGTGCCAGCAGCGGCGATACGCAGTATTTT,CASSGDTQYF
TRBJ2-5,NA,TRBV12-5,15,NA,TGTGCTAGTGGTTTGGACGGAAGGGGTGTGGAGACCCAGTACTTC,CASGLDGRGVETQYF
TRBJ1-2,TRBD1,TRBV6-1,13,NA,TGTGCCAGCGTGAGACAGGGTTACTATGGCTACACCTTC,CASVRQGYYGYTF
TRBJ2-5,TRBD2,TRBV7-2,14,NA,TGTGCCAGCGGTACTATAGCGGGATATGAGACCCAGTACTTC,CASGTIAGYETQYF
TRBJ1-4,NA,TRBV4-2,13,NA,TGTGCCAGCACTCGCCAAGGAGGTGAAAAACTGTTTTTT,CASTRQGGEKLFF
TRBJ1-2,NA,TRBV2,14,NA,TGTGCCAGCAGTGCCGTACAGGAAAGCTATGGCTACACCTTC,CASSAVQESYGYTF
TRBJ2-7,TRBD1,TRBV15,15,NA,TGTGCCACCAGCAGAGAGCGGCAGGGGGCTGTCGAGCAGTACTTC,CATSRERQGAVEQYF
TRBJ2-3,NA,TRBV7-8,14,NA,TGTGCCAGCAGCTTCGGACTAATCACAGATACGCAGTATTTT,CASSFGLITDTQYF
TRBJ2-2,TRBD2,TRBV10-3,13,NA,TGTGCCATCGCGGGAGAGGGGACCGGGGAGCTGTTTTTT,CAIAGEGTGELFF
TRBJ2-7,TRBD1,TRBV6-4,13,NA,TGTGCCAGCAGTGATACAGGGGGCGACGAGCAGTACTTC,CASSDTGGDEQYF